A single sample is the source of the 16 T cell receptor beta chains below, sequenced in a study of OX40 agonist ivuxolimab in advanced cancers. The method was immunoSEQ multiplex PCR; TCRdb's version includes in-frame clones alone and lacks a portion of them. The table shows under 70,000 clones, with roughly 85% occurring only once. This specimen was CD4+ or CD8+ T cells sorted from blood, taken in a trial of the OX40 agonist ivuxolimab. The receptors derive from an adult with an advanced solid tumor such as melanoma, head and neck, liver or kidney cancer.

This chain joins TRBV4-2 and TRBJ1-4; a weak D match, TRBD1 (5 bases). Germline V gives CDR1 LGHNA, CDR2 YNFKEQ. V was pared by 1 base and J by 11 bases, with 23 bases between. The CDR3 is made up of 17 amino acids. In DNA, the CDR3 is TGTGCCAGCAGCCAAGCCCCGTCTCAGGGAGGCAGAAAGAAACTGTTTTTT. It codes for CASSQAPSQGGRKKLFF.

As DNA, the CDR3 is TGTGCCAGCAGTACAGACCTCAATGAGCAGTTCTTC. Translated: CASSTDLNEQFF. The V and J genes are TRBV2 and TRBJ2-1; D unresolved. The germline gives CDR1 SNHLY, CDR2 FYNNEI. V lost 5 bases, J lost 6 bases, and 8 bases lay in between. The CDR3 loop spans 12 amino acids. The whole variable domain, filled in from reference TRBV2 and TRBJ2-1, reads EPEVTQTPSHQVTQMGQEVILRCVPISNHLYFYWYRQILGQKVEFLVSFYNNEISEKSEIFDDQFSVERPDGSNFTLKIRSTKLEDSAMYFCASSTDLNEQFFGPGTRLTVL.

The V gene is TRBV7-2, the J gene TRBJ1-6; D call uncertain. CDR1 is SGHTA, CDR2 FQGNSA, per germline. The V and J ends lost 5 bases and 13 bases respectively, with 21 bases between them. The CDR3 extends over 15 amino acids. Here the CDR3 DNA reads TGTGCCAGCAGCCAATTTAGCGGGGTGAATACGCCCCTCCACTTT. Translation gives CASSQFSGVNTPLHF. The full variable domain, in which reference TRBV7-2 and TRBJ1-6 provide the parts outside the CDR3, is GAGVSQSPSNKVTEKGKDVELRCDPISGHTALYWYRQSLGQGLEFLIYFQGNSAPDKSGLPSDRFSAERTGGSVSTLTIQRTQQEDSAVYLCASSQFSGVNTPLHFGNGTRLTVT.

The chain links TRBV6-5 to TRBJ2-5; 8 nucleotides line up with TRBD1. The CDR3 totals 15 residues. The junction had 13 bases not matched to a gene; V was cut back by 6 bases and J by 7 bases. Per the germline V gene, CDR1 is MNHEY and CDR2 is SVGAGI. CDR3 sequence: CASSLTRTGTGTQYF. CDR3 DNA: TGTGCCAGCAGCCTTACCCGGACAGGGACAGGGACCCAGTACTTC.

The rearrangement uses TRBV6-6 and TRBJ1-2; the D is unclear. Trimming removed 6 bases from V and 5 bases from J, with 13 bases in between. Germline CDR1 reads MNHNY; CDR2 reads SVGAGI (reference sequence). The CDR3 totals 13 residues. The CDR3 sequence is CASSQRSGYGYTF. The DNA of the CDR3 is TGTGCCAGCAGCCAACGATCAGGTTATGGCTACACCTTC.

The CDR3 coding sequence is TGTGCCAGCAGTGAAAGTGGGCGAGGTCAGCCCCAGCATTTT. Residues: CASSESGRGQPQHF. The chain carries TRBV6-1 and TRBJ1-5; D gene uncertain. This CDR3 spans 14 amino acids. CDR1 is MNHNS, CDR2 SASEGT, per germline. V was pared by 2 bases and J by 6 bases, with 11 bases between.

This clone was recorded only once. V and J are TRBV19 and TRBJ2-3; the D is unclear. The V end was cut by 6 bases, the J end by 0 bases, with 7 bases between. The CDR3 is 13 residues long. Germline assignment: CDR1 LNHDA and CDR2 SQIVND (reference sequence). The DNA for the CDR3 is TGTGCCAGTAGGGGCAGGAGCACAGATACGCAGTATTTT. Translating gives CASRGRSTDTQYF.

This sequence joins TRBV19 and TRBJ1-5; possibly TRBD1 for D (6 bases). The CDR3 spans 15 residues. Trimming took 7 bases from V and 6 from J, leaving 19 bases between them. The V gene's germline CDR1 is LNHDA and CDR2 SQIVND (reference sequence). In DNA form, the CDR3 reads TGTGCCAGTACCCGAGGCGGGGGCGCGGGTCAGCCCCAGCATTTT. It is translated as CASTRGGGAGQPQHF.

This CDR3 reads CASTPGQGTDGYTF. CDR3 DNA: TGTGCCAGCACCCCCGGACAGGGTACCGATGGCTACACCTTC. This chain joins TRBV28 and TRBJ1-2; TRBD1 matches 8 bases. CDR1 MDHEN and CDR2 SYDVKM come from the germline V gene. This CDR3 region has 14 residues. Germline trimming cut 7 bases from V and 6 bases from J; bases unmatched to any gene: 10.

The J gene is TRBJ1-4, the V gene TRBV6-6; D is ambiguous. Germline-derived CDR1 and CDR2 are MNHNY and SVGAGI (reference sequence). This CDR3 is 15 amino acids long. V was pared by 11 bases and J by 0 bases, with 16 bases between. The CDR3 coding sequence is TGTGCCTCGTCCGGACGGTCTGCAACTAATGAAAAACTGTTTTTT. It translates to CASSGRSATNEKLFF.

The V and J genes are TRBV6-1 and TRBJ1-2; D perhaps matches TRBD1 (5 bases). The length of the CDR3 is 17 residues. The V end was cut by 4 bases, the J end by 5 bases, with 23 bases between. CDR1 and CDR2 from the germline V gene are MNHNS and SASEGT. CDR3: CASSATAQRDGSYGYTF. As DNA, the CDR3 is TGTGCCAGCAGTGCCACAGCGCAACGGGACGGATCTTATGGCTACACCTTC.

The rearrangement joins TRBV7-2 to TRBJ1-5, with D hard to call. The V end lost 3 bases, the J end lost 7 bases, and 13 bases lay between the germline ends. This CDR3 contains 14 residues. Per germline, CDR1 SGHTA and CDR2 FQGNSA. CDR3 DNA sequence: TGTGCCAGCAGCTTTGACCGCCCAGGCCAGCCCCAGCATTTT. Encoded protein: CASSFDRPGQPQHF.

In nucleotides, the CDR3 is TGTGCCAGCAGCCGGACGGGACTAGTATATGAGCAGTACTTC. Residues: CASSRTGLVYEQYF. V is TRBV11-2 and J is TRBJ2-7; TRBD2 matches at 8 bases. The CDR3 is made up of 14 amino acids. The germline gives CDR1 SGHAT, CDR2 FQNNGV. The junction had 10 bases not matched to a gene; V was cut back by 5 bases and J by 7 bases.

V gene TRBV2 combines with J gene TRBJ2-3, with D perhaps being TRBD1 or TRBD2 (5 bases each). Looked up from germline, CDR1 is SNHLY and CDR2 is FYNNEI. Trimming shortened V by 6 bases and J by 8 bases, and 15 bases separated the two germline ends. This CDR3 has 13 residues. The CDR3 loop is CASRGEGDGTQYF. The DNA for the CDR3 is TGTGCCAGCAGGGGGGAAGGGGACGGTACGCAGTATTTT.

The J gene is TRBJ2-7, the V gene TRBV7-2; perhaps TRBD1 as D (6 bases). The CDR3 length is 14 residues. With 5 bases removed from V and 2 bases from J, the gap between germline ends came to 13 bases. CDR1 is SGHTA, CDR2 FQGNSA, per germline. The CDR3 region is CASSATRGPYEQYF. The CDR3 nucleotides are TGTGCCAGCAGCGCCACCAGGGGACCCTACGAGCAGTACTTC.

The V gene is TRBV5-4, the J gene TRBJ1-4, with D tentatively TRBD1 (5 bases). The CDR3 covers 15 residues. V was pared by 9 bases and J by 4 bases, with 19 bases between. From germline, CDR1 is SGHNT and CDR2 YYREEE (reference sequence). In nucleotides, the CDR3 is TGTGCCACCTCTAATCCGGGGGGGATTAATGAAAAACTGTTTTTT. Translation: CATSNPGGINEKLFF.